Listed below are T cell receptor beta chains from one sample, sequenced in a study of cytomegalovirus exposure and HLA in healthy donors. Method: immunoSEQ multiplex PCR; TCRdb's copy keeps in-frame clones and lacks some. The sample consists of 150,000 to 200,000 clones, over 60% of them appearing once. Source material: PBMCs. All receptors come from a middle-aged woman in good health and CMV-seronegative. Both conserved end residues are part of each CDR3. The order of the fields is V gene, J gene, D gene, clone size, CDR3 DNA, CDR3 protein. A D gene is named only where the DNA matches it firmly. A clone size is listed for some rows: how often the clone was seen (once, few, many), or a class if it is expanded.

V: TRBV13
J: TRBJ1-5
D: TRBD1
size: -
DNA: TGTGCCAGCAGCTTGGGCCGGTACCCGGGACAGGGACTGGATCAGCCCCAGCATTTT
CDR3: CASSLGRYPGQGLDQPQHF

V: TRBV19
J: TRBJ2-1
D: TRBD2
size: -
DNA: TGTGCCAGTCGAAGGACTAGCGGCTACAATGAGCAGTTCTTC
CDR3: CASRRTSGYNEQFF

V: TRBV4-2
J: TRBJ2-1
D: TRBD2
size: once
DNA: TGTGCCAGCAGCCAAGTTACTAGCGGGAGGGCCAATGAGCAGTTCTTC
CDR3: CASSQVTSGRANEQFF

V: TRBV5-4
J: TRBJ2-1
D: -
size: -
DNA: TGTGCCAGCAGCTTGGCCAAACAGGGAACCTTGGGGGATGAGCAGTTCTTC
CDR3: CASSLAKQGTLGDEQFF

V: TRBV5-1
J: TRBJ1-2
D: -
size: -
DNA: TGCGCCAGCAGCAACCGGGATAGCAACTATGGCTACACCTTC
CDR3: CASSNRDSNYGYTF

V: TRBV30
J: TRBJ1-6
D: -
size: -
DNA: TGTGCCTGGAGTGTACAGCCGGGAGGTAATTCACCCCTCCACTTT
CDR3: CAWSVQPGGNSPLHF

V: TRBV28
J: TRBJ1-4
D: -
size: -
DNA: TGTGCCAGCCAAGTCGGACTGCGTGAAAAACTGTTTTTT
CDR3: CASQVGLREKLFF

V: TRBV10-3
J: TRBJ1-1
D: -
size: few
DNA: TGTGCCATCAGCGCAACCCAACAGGCTAGTAACACTGAAGCTTTCTTT
CDR3: CAISATQQASNTEAFF

V: TRBV5-4
J: TRBJ2-1
D: TRBD2
size: -
DNA: TGTGCCAGCAACCCTGATAGCGGGACTGGGAATGAGCAGTTCTTC
CDR3: CASNPDSGTGNEQFF

V: TRBV7-9
J: TRBJ2-7
D: TRBD1
size: few
DNA: TGTGCCAGCAGCTTGGGACAGGGGGGAACCCAGTACTTC
CDR3: CASSLGQGGTQYF

V: TRBV4-3
J: TRBJ2-1
D: TRBD2
size: -
DNA: TGCGCCAGCAGCTCCACTAGCGGGGGGAACAATGAGCAGTTCTTC
CDR3: CASSSTSGGNNEQFF

V: TRBV9
J: TRBJ1-1
D: -
size: -
DNA: TGTGCCAGCAGCTCCACAGGTCTCGAAGCTTTCTTT
CDR3: CASSSTGLEAFF

V: TRBV18
J: TRBJ1-2
D: -
size: -
DNA: TGTGCCAGCTCACAGGACCGTCAGGGCGGCTACACCTTC
CDR3: CASSQDRQGGYTF

V: TRBV19
J: TRBJ2-1
D: -
size: -
DNA: TGCGCCAGTAGTATATGGGGACAAGGGTACAATGAGCAGTTCTTC
CDR3: CASSIWGQGYNEQFF

V: TRBV5-1
J: TRBJ2-3
D: -
size: -
DNA: TGCGCCAGCAGCCCACGGACAATAGCAGATACGCAGTATTTT
CDR3: CASSPRTIADTQYF

V: TRBV7-2
J: TRBJ2-2
D: TRBD2
size: -
DNA: TGTGCCAGCAGCTCGTCCACTAGCGGAGCCACCGGGGAGCTGTTTTTT
CDR3: CASSSSTSGATGELFF

V: TRBV7-7
J: TRBJ2-2
D: TRBD1
size: -
DNA: TGTGCCAGCAGCCGGACAGGGGCGAACACCGGGGAGCTGTTTTTT
CDR3: CASSRTGANTGELFF

V: TRBV11-1
J: TRBJ2-5
D: TRBD1
size: -
DNA: TGTGCCAGCAGCGTCCGGGACAGCCAAGAGACCCAGTACTTC
CDR3: CASSVRDSQETQYF

V: TRBV27
J: TRBJ2-5
D: TRBD1
size: few
DNA: TGTGCCAGCAGGCCCCGTCCGACAGGGCAAGAGACCCAGTACTTC
CDR3: CASRPRPTGQETQYF

V: TRBV7-3
J: TRBJ1-1
D: -
size: -
DNA: TGTGCCAGCAGCTTATTCGGGGGAATGAACACTGAAGCTTTCTTT
CDR3: CASSLFGGMNTEAFF

V: TRBV15
J: TRBJ2-1
D: TRBD2
size: -
DNA: TGTGCCACCAGCAGAGATCTGACTAGCGGGAGTGGTGAGCAGTTCTTC
CDR3: CATSRDLTSGSGEQFF

V: TRBV9
J: TRBJ2-1
D: TRBD2
size: once
DNA: TGTGCCAGCAGCCCAGGTATTAGGACTAGCGGATACAATGAGCAGTTCTTC
CDR3: CASSPGIRTSGYNEQFF

V: TRBV5-6
J: TRBJ2-7
D: -
size: -
DNA: TGTGCCAGCAGCCAAGCCGGGACTCTCGAGCAGTACTTC
CDR3: CASSQAGTLEQYF

V: TRBV4-2
J: TRBJ1-2
D: -
size: -
DNA: TGTGCCAGCAGCCAGAGACAGGCAGCTAACTATGGCTACACCTTC
CDR3: CASSQRQAANYGYTF

V: TRBV5-1
J: TRBJ1-1
D: -
size: -
DNA: TGCGCCAGCAGCTTGGCCGCTGCAGGGGTGAACACTGAAGCTTTCTTT
CDR3: CASSLAAAGVNTEAFF

V: TRBV7-6
J: TRBJ2-1
D: TRBD2
size: few
DNA: TGTGCCAGCAGCTCAGCCGGGAGTAGCGGGAGAGGGGCGAATGAGCAGTTCTTC
CDR3: CASSSAGSSGRGANEQFF

V: TRBV5-8
J: TRBJ1-3
D: -
size: -
DNA: TGTGCCAGCAGTCTCGACAGGAGAGGCTCTGGAAACACCATATATTTT
CDR3: CASSLDRRGSGNTIYF

V: TRBV4-3
J: TRBJ2-3
D: -
size: -
DNA: TGCGCCAGCAGCCAACAAACCCGAAGCGGGAGCACAGATACGCAGTATTTT
CDR3: CASSQQTRSGSTDTQYF

V: TRBV4-1
J: TRBJ1-5
D: -
size: -
DNA: TGCGCCAGCAGCCATCTTACCGGTCTCAATCAGCCCCAGCATTTT
CDR3: CASSHLTGLNQPQHF

V: TRBV6-1
J: TRBJ2-2
D: -
size: -
DNA: TGTGCCAGCTCCCGGAACAGGGCACCCACCGGGGAGCTGTTTTTT
CDR3: CASSRNRAPTGELFF

V: TRBV11-1
J: TRBJ2-1
D: TRBD2
size: -
DNA: TGTGCCAGCAGCCGTTCCCACCTAGCGGGAGGGTCGGAAGAGCAGTTCTTC
CDR3: CASSRSHLAGGSEEQFF

V: TRBV6-5
J: TRBJ2-1
D: -
size: -
DNA: TGTGCCAGCAGTTACACTGGGAGGCAGGGCTTGGATGAGCAGTTCTTC
CDR3: CASSYTGRQGLDEQFF

V: TRBV11-3
J: TRBJ2-1
D: TRBD2
size: -
DNA: TGTGCCAGCACCCCACGGGAGGCCTACAATGAGCAGTTCTTC
CDR3: CASTPREAYNEQFF

V: TRBV19
J: TRBJ2-3
D: TRBD1
size: -
DNA: TGTGCCAGTAGACAGGGGTGGGGTACAGATACGCAGTATTTT
CDR3: CASRQGWGTDTQYF

V: TRBV6-4
J: TRBJ2-1
D: -
size: -
DNA: TGTGCCAGCAGAAATGGACAAAGTGAATGCTACAATGAGCAGTTCTTC
CDR3: CASRNGQSECYNEQFF

V: TRBV19
J: TRBJ2-3
D: -
size: -
DNA: TGTGCGACACAACAGGTGACTTGGGATACGCAGTATTTT
CDR3: CATQQVTWDTQYF

V: TRBV11-3
J: TRBJ2-1
D: -
size: -
DNA: TGTGCCAGCAGCTCAACCTGGAGAGGGGGACACAATGAGCAGTTCTTC
CDR3: CASSSTWRGGHNEQFF

V: TRBV5-5
J: TRBJ1-5
D: TRBD1
size: once
DNA: TGTGCCAGCAGCTCCGGTGGACAGGGGTTGAGCAATCAGCCCCAGCATTTT
CDR3: CASSSGGQGLSNQPQHF

V: TRBV5-1
J: TRBJ2-2
D: -
size: -
DNA: TGCGCCAGCAGCTTGGGAGGCGCCGGGGAGCTGTTTTTT
CDR3: CASSLGGAGELFF